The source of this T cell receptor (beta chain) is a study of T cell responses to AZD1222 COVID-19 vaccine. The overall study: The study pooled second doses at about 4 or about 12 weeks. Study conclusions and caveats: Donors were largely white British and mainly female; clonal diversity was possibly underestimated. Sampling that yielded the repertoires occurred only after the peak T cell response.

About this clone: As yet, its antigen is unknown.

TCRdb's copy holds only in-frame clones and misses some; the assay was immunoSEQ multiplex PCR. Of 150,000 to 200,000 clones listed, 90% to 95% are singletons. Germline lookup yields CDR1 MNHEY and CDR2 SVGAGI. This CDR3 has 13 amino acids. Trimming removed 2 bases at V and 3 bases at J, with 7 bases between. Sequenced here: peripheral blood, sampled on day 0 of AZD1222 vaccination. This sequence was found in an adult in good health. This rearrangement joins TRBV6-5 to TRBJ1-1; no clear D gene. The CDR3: CASSYRAYTEAFF. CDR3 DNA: TGTGCCAGCAGTTACAGGGCGTACACTGAAGCTTTCTTT.